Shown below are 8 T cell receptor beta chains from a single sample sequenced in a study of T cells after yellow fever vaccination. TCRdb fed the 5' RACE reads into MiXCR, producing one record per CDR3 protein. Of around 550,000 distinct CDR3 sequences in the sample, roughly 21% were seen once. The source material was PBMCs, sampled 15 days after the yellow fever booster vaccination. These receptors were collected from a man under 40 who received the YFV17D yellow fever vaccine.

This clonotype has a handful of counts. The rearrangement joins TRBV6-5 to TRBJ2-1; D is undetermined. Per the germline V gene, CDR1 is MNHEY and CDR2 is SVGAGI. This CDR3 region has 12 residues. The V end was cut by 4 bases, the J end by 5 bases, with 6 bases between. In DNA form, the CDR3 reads TGTGCCAGCAGTTTCCCCAACAATGAGCAGTTCTTC. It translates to CASSFPNNEQFF.

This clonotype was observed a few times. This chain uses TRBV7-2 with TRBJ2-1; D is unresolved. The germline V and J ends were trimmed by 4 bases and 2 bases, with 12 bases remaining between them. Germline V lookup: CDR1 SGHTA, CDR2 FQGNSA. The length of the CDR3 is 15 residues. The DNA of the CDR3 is TGTGCCAGCAGCTCCGGCGGAGTACCCTACAATGAGCAGTTCTTC. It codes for CASSSGGVPYNEQFF. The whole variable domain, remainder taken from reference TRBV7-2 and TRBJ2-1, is GAGVSQSPSNKVTEKGKDVELRCDPISGHTALYWYRQSLGQGLEFLIYFQGNSAPDKSGLPSDRFSAERTGGSVSTLTIQRTQQEDSAVYLCASSSGGVPYNEQFFGPGTRLTVL.

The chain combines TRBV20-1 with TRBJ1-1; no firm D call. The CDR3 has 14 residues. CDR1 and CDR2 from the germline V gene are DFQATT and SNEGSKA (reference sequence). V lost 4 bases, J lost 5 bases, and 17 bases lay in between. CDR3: CSAKKGSLRTEAFF. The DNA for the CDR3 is TGCAGTGCTAAAAAAGGCTCGTTGAGAACTGAAGCTTTCTTT.

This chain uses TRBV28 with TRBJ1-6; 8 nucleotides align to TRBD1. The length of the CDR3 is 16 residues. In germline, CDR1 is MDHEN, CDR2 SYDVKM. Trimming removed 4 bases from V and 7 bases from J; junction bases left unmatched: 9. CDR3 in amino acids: CASSSGQGGRNSPLHF. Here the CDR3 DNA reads TGTGCCAGCAGTTCAGGACAGGGAGGGAGGAATTCACCCCTCCACTTT.

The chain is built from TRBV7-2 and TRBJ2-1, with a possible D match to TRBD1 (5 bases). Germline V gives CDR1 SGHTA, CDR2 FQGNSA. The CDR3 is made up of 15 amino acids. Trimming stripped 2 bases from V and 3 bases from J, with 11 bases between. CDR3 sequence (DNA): TGTGCCAGCAGCTTAATGGGGCTAGGCTACAATGAGCAGTTCTTC. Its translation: CASSLMGLGYNEQFF.

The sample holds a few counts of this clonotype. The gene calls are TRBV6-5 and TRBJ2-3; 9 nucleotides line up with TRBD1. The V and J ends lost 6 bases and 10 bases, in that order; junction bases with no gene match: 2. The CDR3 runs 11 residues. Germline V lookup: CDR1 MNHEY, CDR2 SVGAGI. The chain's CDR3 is CASSTGGAQYF. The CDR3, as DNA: TGTGCCAGCAGCACAGGGGGCGCGCAGTATTTT.

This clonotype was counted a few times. The CDR3 DNA follows: TGTGCCAGCAGCCCGGGGGACATTCAGTACTTC. Its translation is CASSPGDIQYF. The genes are TRBV4-2 and TRBJ2-4; tentative D call: TRBD2 (6 bases). Germline V CDR1 and CDR2: LGHNA, YNFKEQ. Trimming removed 4 bases from V and 8 bases from J, with 6 bases in between. This CDR3 has 11 amino acids.

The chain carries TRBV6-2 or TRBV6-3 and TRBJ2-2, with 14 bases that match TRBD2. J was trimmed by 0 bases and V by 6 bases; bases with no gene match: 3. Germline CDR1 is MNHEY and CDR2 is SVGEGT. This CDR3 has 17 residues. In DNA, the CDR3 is TGTGCCAGCAGCTTGGGACTAGCGGGGGCGAACACCGGGGAGCTGTTTTTT. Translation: CASSLGLAGANTGELFF.